Below, one T cell receptor (beta chain) is given with its context. The age range of participants was about 18 to 100 years, with residence in about two dozen US areas. A COVID-19 case was met by exposed participants within 2 weeks before study entry. The data stem from a study of blood T cell repertoires in COVID-19. Study at large: Acute and convalescent COVID-19 samples came from the United States, Italy and Spain.

Sequenced by immunoSEQ multiplex PCR; TCRdb stores in-frame clones only, minus some. The sample carries some 340,000 clones, 85% to 95% recorded once. The V end lost 0 bases, the J end lost 8 bases, and 12 bases lay between the germline ends. Germline V gene sequence: CDR1 SGHRS, CDR2 YFSETQ. The CDR3 covers 13 residues. Sequencing used PBMCs or T cells enriched from blood (not recorded which). The sequence was collected from a woman in her twenties or thirties who had been exposed to COVID-19. The J gene is TRBJ2-7, the V gene TRBV5-1, with D possibly being TRBD2 (5 bases). In DNA form, the CDR3 reads TGCGCCAGCAGCTTGGGCGACGGACTCAAGCAGTACTTC. It is translated as CASSLGDGLKQYF.